This T cell receptor beta chain originates from a study of radiation and T cells in renal cell carcinoma. Study-level findings and limits: Baseline intratumoral clonotype presence is unknown without pretreatment biopsies. From baseline, blood top tumor clonotypes peaked at 2 weeks post-radiation.

The CDR3 covers 15 residues. Trimming cost V 3 bases and J 6 bases, with 18 bases left between them. Germline CDR1 and CDR2: LNHDA and SQIVND (reference sequence). With regard to this clone: Its antigen is as yet unknown.

Generated by immunoSEQ multiplex PCR, the TCRdb table keeps only in-frame clones and is missing some. The sample lists more than 95,000 clones; around 80% were seen once. Time point reported: blood 2 weeks post-SBRT. Treatment in this sample: 15 Gy SBRT to primary tumor, nephrectomy 4 weeks later. After SBRT, blood was collected at 2 and 4 weeks, plus baseline. This renal cell carcinoma was of the clear cell type. The genes are TRBV19 and TRBJ2-7; D unclear. The sequencing here drew on blood, taken from a patient whose treatment included radiotherapy and nephrectomy. The sequence came from a man in his forties or fifties with renal cell carcinoma. CDR3: CASSMAGSDFGEQYF. CDR3 in DNA: TGTGCCAGTAGTATGGCTGGGTCGGATTTCGGCGAGCAGTACTTC.